These T cell receptor beta chains were read from a single sample in a study of CD8+ T cells in alopecia areata. Assay: immunoSEQ multiplex PCR; the TCRdb copy retains only in-frame clones and omits some. Here the sample spans about 270,000 clones, 60% being singletons. The source was CD4+ T cells sorted from blood, collected at roughly week 53, from a patient treated with tofacitinib. These receptor sequences come from a human donor with alopecia areata. Each CDR3 is given with its conserved first and last residue. The order of the fields is D gene, J gene, V gene, clone size, CDR3 protein, CDR3 DNA. D genes are given only for firm matches. Size tells how often a clone was seen (once, few, many) or the class of an expanded clone, and some rows leave it out.

TRBD2,TRBJ2-1,TRBV9,NA,CASSPRTSGGRLLHYEQFF,TGTGCCAGCAGCCCTAGGACTAGCGGGGGCCGGCTCCTACATTATGAGCAGTTCTTC
TRBD2,TRBJ2-6,TRBV6-6,once,CASSAGVQGANVLTF,TGTGCCAGCAGTGCGGGGGTTCAGGGGGCCAACGTCCTGACTTTC
TRBD1,TRBJ2-7,TRBV14,few,CASSQDGAGGTIRSYEQYF,TGTGCCAGCAGCCAAGACGGAGCAGGGGGTACTATACGTTCCTACGAGCAGTACTTC
TRBD1,TRBJ1-2,TRBV5-1,few,CASSSGQGPGYTF,TGCGCCAGCAGCTCAGGACAGGGGCCTGGCTACACCTTC
TRBD1,TRBJ2-7,TRBV29-1,NA,CSVAHTNRTGAYEQYF,TGCAGCGTTGCCCACACCAATCGGACAGGGGCCTACGAGCAGTACTTC
TRBD2,TRBJ2-1,TRBV27,NA,CASSSPTSGGFDEQFF,TGTGCCAGCAGTTCGCCGACTAGCGGGGGGTTCGATGAGCAGTTCTTC
NA,TRBJ1-2,TRBV4-3,NA,CASSQDVRQVNYGYTF,TGCGCCAGCAGCCAAGATGTTCGTCAAGTTAACTATGGCTACACCTTC
NA,TRBJ1-4,TRBV18,NA,CASSPLGEPNEKLFF,TGTGCCAGCTCACCACTCGGGGAGCCTAATGAAAAACTGTTTTTT
TRBD1,TRBJ2-6,TRBV9,NA,CASSVAASGGSGANVLTF,TGTGCCAGCAGCGTAGCTGCCTCAGGGGGCTCTGGGGCCAACGTCCTGACTTTC
NA,TRBJ1-1,TRBV18,NA,CASSLTGAEAFF,TGTGCCAGCTCGCTAACGGGGGCTGAAGCTTTCTTT
NA,TRBJ2-4,TRBV4-1,NA,CASSQDSGNIQYF,TGCGCCAGCAGCCAAGATTCGGGGAACATTCAGTACTTC
TRBD2,TRBJ2-2,TRBV30,NA,CALAGAGTGELFF,TGTGCCTTAGCGGGGGCCGGCACCGGGGAGCTGTTTTTT
NA,TRBJ2-7,TRBV29-1,once,CSVGAGSYEQYF,TGCAGCGTTGGGGCGGGATCCTACGAGCAGTACTTC
NA,TRBJ1-6,TRBV30,once,CAWTQGDSPLHF,TGTGCCTGGACCCAGGGTGATTCACCCCTCCACTTT
NA,TRBJ2-3,TRBV29-1,NA,CSVGKQETQYF,TGCAGCGTGGGGAAACAAGAAACGCAGTATTTT
TRBD2,TRBJ2-1,TRBV7-3,NA,CASSLRAGLNNEQFF,TGTGCCAGCAGCTTACGAGCGGGGCTAAACAATGAGCAGTTCTTC
TRBD1,TRBJ1-1,TRBV14,NA,CASSQRTGSEAFF,TGTGCCAGCAGCCAAAGGACAGGATCTGAAGCTTTCTTT
TRBD1,TRBJ1-4,TRBV30,few,CAWNPPGQGKEKLFF,TGTGCCTGGAACCCACCGGGACAGGGGAAGGAAAAACTGTTTTTT
NA,TRBJ1-6,TRBV29-1,NA,CSAREGHGSPLHF,TGCAGCGCGAGGGAGGGCCATGGTTCACCCCTCCACTTT
NA,TRBJ2-7,TRBV15,NA,CATSRPGVYEQYF,TGTGCCACCAGCAGACCAGGGGTCTACGAGCAGTACTTC
NA,TRBJ2-5,TRBV29-1,NA,CSVEGLQETQYF,TGCAGCGTTGAAGGCCTTCAAGAGACCCAGTACTTC
NA,TRBJ1-1,TRBV5-4,NA,CASSLYRNTEAFF,TGTGCCAGCAGCTTGTACCGCAACACTGAAGCTTTCTTT
NA,TRBJ2-7,TRBV5-6,NA,CASSYYLGATSYEQYF,TGTGCCAGCAGCTACTACCTGGGCGCCACCTCCTACGAGCAGTACTTC
TRBD1,TRBJ2-5,TRBV30,NA,CAWRVKGTGKEYF,TGTGCCTGGAGAGTAAAAGGGACAGGGAAAGAGTACTTC
TRBD1,TRBJ2-7,TRBV11-2,NA,CASSLEGQGPYEQYF,TGTGCCAGCAGCTTAGAGGGACAGGGACCCTACGAGCAGTACTTC
NA,TRBJ2-7,TRBV9,NA,CASSVGDTFSYEQYF,TGTGCCAGCAGCGTAGGGGACACTTTTTCCTACGAGCAGTACTTC
NA,TRBJ2-3,TRBV30,NA,CAWGGGATPRTDTQYF,TGTGCCTGGGGCGGAGGGGCTACCCCTCGCACAGATACGCAGTATTTT
TRBD2,TRBJ2-5,TRBV11-1,NA,CASSSAGLARETQYF,TGTGCCAGCAGCTCCGCGGGACTAGCACGAGAGACCCAGTACTTC
NA,TRBJ2-7,TRBV5-6,NA,CASSLRSEQYF,TGTGCCAGCAGCTTGAGGAGCGAGCAGTACTTC
TRBD1,TRBJ2-2,TRBV29-1,NA,CSGRDRGTGELFF,TGCAGCGGCCGGGACAGGGGCACCGGGGAGCTGTTTTTT
NA,TRBJ1-2,TRBV27,few,CASSFAQNYGYTF,TGTGCCAGCAGTTTCGCTCAGAACTATGGCTACACCTTC
NA,TRBJ1-6,TRBV28,NA,CASRIHRVGSPLHF,TGTGCCAGCAGAATCCACAGGGTAGGCTCACCCCTCCACTTT
NA,TRBJ2-3,TRBV11-1,NA,CASSLNTDTQYF,TGTGCCAGCAGCTTAAATACAGATACGCAGTATTTT
NA,TRBJ1-6,TRBV9,once,CASSSQTGLSNSPLHF,TGTGCCAGCAGCTCACAAACCGGGCTTTCCAATTCACCCCTCCACTTT
NA,TRBJ2-6,TRBV7-2,NA,CASSLGAGIFSGANVLTF,TGTGCCAGCAGCTTAGGGGCAGGGATATTTTCTGGGGCCAACGTCCTGACTTTC
NA,TRBJ2-2,TRBV9,NA,CASSVDRAGTGELFF,TGTGCCAGCAGCGTCGACAGGGCGGGGACCGGGGAGCTGTTTTTT
NA,TRBJ1-2,TRBV4-1,NA,CASSQVLAGSGYGYTF,TGCGCCAGCAGCCAAGTCCTGGCAGGGTCGGGGTATGGCTACACCTTC
NA,TRBJ1-2,TRBV5-4,NA,CASSPRQSGYGYTF,TGTGCCAGCAGCCCTCGACAGTCTGGCTATGGCTACACCTTC
NA,TRBJ1-1,TRBV9,NA,CASSAIIGGTEAFF,TGTGCCAGCAGCGCCATCATCGGTGGCACTGAAGCTTTCTTT
TRBD1,TRBJ1-1,TRBV5-1,few,CASGTGDSTEAFF,TGCGCCAGCGGGACAGGGGACTCTACTGAAGCTTTCTTT
TRBD1,TRBJ2-1,TRBV30,NA,CAWHTPTGARYNEQFF,TGTGCCTGGCATACCCCAACAGGGGCCAGATACAATGAGCAGTTCTTC
NA,TRBJ2-3,TRBV29-1,NA,CSAKALTVQDTQYF,TGCAGCGCTAAGGCGCTCACGGTTCAGGATACGCAGTATTTT